This entry concerns a single T cell receptor beta chain. Antigen specificity is unknown. These data originate in a study of OX40 agonist ivuxolimab in advanced cancers. Looking at the study overall: Head and neck, renal cell, melanoma or hepatocellular carcinoma were the cancers that dose-escalation patients had.

Overall study findings and caveats: Normalized expansion of T-cell clones was also low for some nonresponders.

Looked up from germline, CDR1 is SEHNR and CDR2 is FQNEAQ (reference sequence). V shed 3 bases and J 7 bases; nucleotides not matched to a gene: 6. This CDR3 has 14 residues. Here immunoSEQ multiplex PCR was the method, and the copy in TCRdb shows in-frame clones only, minus some. This sample has approximately 74,000 clones, with approximately 82% found just once. Baseline was the first blood sampling point, followed by cycle 4 day 1 and cycle 7 day 1. The chain has TRBV7-9 and TRBJ2-1, with 7 nucleotides matching TRBD2. The specimen was CD4+ or CD8+ T cells sorted from blood, collected in a trial of the OX40 agonist ivuxolimab. The receptor's source is an adult with an advanced solid tumor such as melanoma, head and neck, liver or kidney cancer. The CDR3 DNA reads as TGTGCCAGCAGCTTTTCCAGCGGGATGAATGAGCAGTTCTTC. Protein: CASSFSSGMNEQFF.